Given below is one TCR beta chain in context. Its antigen remains unknown. TCRdb reprocessed the 5' RACE reads with MiXCR, giving one entry per CDR3 protein. The data show 470,000 or so distinct CDR3 sequences, with 15% to 20% seen just once and roughly an eighth held by the top ten. These data are taken from a study of T-cell memory formation after mild COVID-19. Looking at the study overall: Largely donor-specific sequence clusters came from two donors.

The study, taken as a whole, reports: There was a balanced CD4/CD8 profile in clones contracting day 15 to 85, and later expanders leaned CD4+.

V was pared by 6 bases and J by 3 bases, with 22 bases between. Germline assignment: CDR1 SGHDT and CDR2 YYEEEE. CDR3 length: 16 amino acids. The rearrangement joins TRBV5-6 to TRBJ2-7, with unresolved D. The receptor was isolated from an adult woman who had mild COVID-19 (a few samples of this study predate the infection). Cell type and time point are not known. Sequencing was performed on PBMCs or a T cell subset sorted from them (not recorded which). CDR3: CASTAPGGVPLYEQYF. The CDR3 bases are TGTGCCAGCACCGCACCTGGTGGAGTTCCCCTCTACGAGCAGTACTTC.